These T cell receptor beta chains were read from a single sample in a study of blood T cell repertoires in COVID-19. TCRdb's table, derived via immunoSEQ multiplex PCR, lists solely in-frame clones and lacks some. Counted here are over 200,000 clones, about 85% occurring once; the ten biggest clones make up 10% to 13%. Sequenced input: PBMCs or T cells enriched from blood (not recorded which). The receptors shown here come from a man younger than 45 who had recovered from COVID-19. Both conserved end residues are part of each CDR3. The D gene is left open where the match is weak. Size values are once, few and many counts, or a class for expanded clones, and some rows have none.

CDR3 protein: CASWRQGYGYTF; CDR3 DNA: TGTGCCAGCTGGAGACAGGGCTATGGCTACACCTTC; J gene: TRBJ1-2; D gene: TRBD1; clone size: NA; V gene: TRBV28
CDR3 protein: CASSIVSPRDTGELFF; CDR3 DNA: TGTGCCAGTAGTATAGTGTCCCCGCGGGACACCGGGGAGCTGTTTTTT; J gene: TRBJ2-2; D gene: NA; clone size: once; V gene: TRBV19
CDR3 protein: CASSYSGWTGAYEQYF; CDR3 DNA: TGTGCCAGCAGTTACTCGGGATGGACAGGGGCCTACGAGCAGTACTTC; J gene: TRBJ2-7; D gene: TRBD1; clone size: NA; V gene: TRBV6-5
CDR3 protein: CASNTGASYNEQFF; CDR3 DNA: TGTGCCAGCAATACAGGGGCCTCCTACAATGAGCAGTTCTTC; J gene: TRBJ2-1; D gene: TRBD1; clone size: NA; V gene: TRBV28
CDR3 protein: CASSLRAGPAETQYF; CDR3 DNA: TGTGCCAGCAGCCTCCGAGCGGGGCCGGCCGAGACCCAGTACTTC; J gene: TRBJ2-5; D gene: TRBD2; clone size: NA; V gene: TRBV5-4
CDR3 protein: CASSTQGETQYF; CDR3 DNA: TGTGCCAGCAGTACGCAGGGAGAGACCCAGTACTTC; J gene: TRBJ2-5; D gene: NA; clone size: NA; V gene: TRBV28
CDR3 protein: CASSDTSSWDIPGELFF; CDR3 DNA: TGTGCCAGCAGCGACACATCGTCTTGGGACATTCCCGGGGAGCTGTTTTTT; J gene: TRBJ2-2; D gene: NA; clone size: NA; V gene: TRBV5-4
CDR3 protein: CASSQGTGGPQHF; CDR3 DNA: TGTGCCAGCAGCCAAGGGACAGGGGGGCCCCAGCATTTT; J gene: TRBJ1-5; D gene: TRBD1; clone size: NA; V gene: TRBV3-1/TRBV3-2
CDR3 protein: CASSLERRPGYTF; CDR3 DNA: TGTGCCAGCAGCTTGGAGCGGAGGCCTGGCTACACCTTC; J gene: TRBJ1-2; D gene: NA; clone size: NA; V gene: TRBV5-4
CDR3 protein: CASSFMTSGASYEQYF; CDR3 DNA: TGTGCCAGCAGCTTCATGACTAGCGGGGCCTCCTACGAGCAGTACTTC; J gene: TRBJ2-7; D gene: TRBD2; clone size: once; V gene: TRBV13
CDR3 protein: CAWSISRGNQPQHF; CDR3 DNA: TGTGCCTGGAGTATCTCGCGAGGGAATCAGCCCCAGCATTTT; J gene: TRBJ1-5; D gene: NA; clone size: NA; V gene: TRBV30
CDR3 protein: CASSILGTGGTNEKLFF; CDR3 DNA: TGTGCCAGTAGTATCCTTGGGACAGGGGGAACTAATGAAAAACTGTTTTTT; J gene: TRBJ1-4; D gene: TRBD1; clone size: NA; V gene: TRBV19
CDR3 protein: CSASDRPDQPQHF; CDR3 DNA: TGCAGCGCCTCGGACAGGCCAGATCAGCCCCAGCATTTT; J gene: TRBJ1-5; D gene: TRBD1; clone size: NA; V gene: TRBV29-1
CDR3 protein: CASSPRGTTDTQYF; CDR3 DNA: TGTGCCAGCAGCCCCCGGGGGACCACAGATACGCAGTATTTT; J gene: TRBJ2-3; D gene: NA; clone size: NA; V gene: TRBV11-3
CDR3 protein: CAWSVNSYEQYF; CDR3 DNA: TGTGCCTGGAGTGTAAATTCATACGAGCAGTACTTC; J gene: TRBJ2-7; D gene: NA; clone size: NA; V gene: TRBV30
CDR3 protein: CASSPGLNSNQPQHF; CDR3 DNA: TGTGCCAGCAGCCCGGGTCTGAATAGCAATCAGCCCCAGCATTTT; J gene: TRBJ1-5; D gene: NA; clone size: NA; V gene: TRBV7-2
CDR3 protein: CASTGQGRSNEQYF; CDR3 DNA: TGTGCCAGCACCGGACAGGGCCGAAGCAACGAGCAGTACTTC; J gene: TRBJ2-7; D gene: TRBD1; clone size: NA; V gene: TRBV5-4
CDR3 protein: CAISELDKAGAQYF; CDR3 DNA: TGTGCCATCAGTGAACTAGATAAGGCAGGCGCTCAGTACTTC; J gene: TRBJ2-4; D gene: NA; clone size: NA; V gene: TRBV10-3
CDR3 protein: CASSPPPGQTANYGYTF; CDR3 DNA: TGTGCCAGCAGTCCGCCCCCCGGACAGACCGCTAACTATGGCTACACCTTC; J gene: TRBJ1-2; D gene: NA; clone size: NA; V gene: TRBV6-6
CDR3 protein: CASSWGQGRTGELFF; CDR3 DNA: TGTGCCAGCAGCTGGGGACAGGGGAGGACCGGGGAGCTGTTTTTT; J gene: TRBJ2-2; D gene: TRBD1; clone size: once; V gene: TRBV5-8
CDR3 protein: CASSAGSWNTGELFF; CDR3 DNA: TGTGCCAGCAGCGCGGGTAGCTGGAACACCGGGGAGCTGTTTTTT; J gene: TRBJ2-2; D gene: NA; clone size: few; V gene: TRBV7-9
CDR3 protein: CASSPDRGRSEKLFF; CDR3 DNA: TGTGCCAGTAGTCCGGACAGGGGGAGGAGTGAAAAACTGTTTTTT; J gene: TRBJ1-4; D gene: TRBD1; clone size: NA; V gene: TRBV19
CDR3 protein: CASTNPGSYEQYF; CDR3 DNA: TGTGCCAGCACTAATCCAGGTTCCTACGAGCAGTACTTC; J gene: TRBJ2-7; D gene: NA; clone size: NA; V gene: TRBV28
CDR3 protein: CASRTGGENYGYTF; CDR3 DNA: TGTGCCAGCAGAACAGGGGGGGAAAACTATGGCTACACCTTC; J gene: TRBJ1-2; D gene: TRBD1; clone size: NA; V gene: TRBV28
CDR3 protein: CASSLRTGMNTEAFF; CDR3 DNA: TGCGCCAGCAGCCTAAGGACAGGGATGAACACTGAAGCTTTCTTT; J gene: TRBJ1-1; D gene: TRBD1; clone size: once; V gene: TRBV5-1
CDR3 protein: CASSFPGVGGYTF; CDR3 DNA: TGTGCCAGCAGTTTCCCGGGGGTCGGTGGCTACACCTTC; J gene: TRBJ1-2; D gene: NA; clone size: NA; V gene: TRBV28
CDR3 protein: CATSRGSGEAFF; CDR3 DNA: TGTGCCACCAGCAGAGGATCGGGGGAAGCTTTCTTT; J gene: TRBJ1-1; D gene: NA; clone size: NA; V gene: TRBV15
CDR3 protein: CASSWARDREQFF; CDR3 DNA: TGTGCCAGCTCCTGGGCTCGGGACAGGGAGCAGTTCTTC; J gene: TRBJ2-1; D gene: TRBD1; clone size: NA; V gene: TRBV18
CDR3 protein: CASRLLSGNSPLHF; CDR3 DNA: TGTGCCAGTAGGCTTCTATCGGGGAATTCACCCCTCCACTTT; J gene: TRBJ1-6; D gene: NA; clone size: NA; V gene: TRBV19
CDR3 protein: CASSGQGLTGELFF; CDR3 DNA: TGTGCCAGTAGTGGACAGGGGTTAACCGGGGAGCTGTTTTTT; J gene: TRBJ2-2; D gene: TRBD1; clone size: NA; V gene: TRBV19
CDR3 protein: CASSLTMGAGNTIYF; CDR3 DNA: TGTGCCAGCAGTTTAACGATGGGAGCAGGAAACACCATATATTTT; J gene: TRBJ1-3; D gene: NA; clone size: NA; V gene: TRBV27
CDR3 protein: CASSPSLAGSLREGYTF; CDR3 DNA: TGTGCCAGCAGCCCTTCGTTGGCCGGAAGTCTCAGGGAAGGCTACACCTTC; J gene: TRBJ1-2; D gene: NA; clone size: NA; V gene: TRBV9
CDR3 protein: CASSFGLAGSFSTDTQYF; CDR3 DNA: TGTGCCAGCAGTTTTGGTCTAGCGGGGTCCTTTAGCACAGATACGCAGTATTTT; J gene: TRBJ2-3; D gene: TRBD2; clone size: NA; V gene: TRBV27
CDR3 protein: CASSIVEGDYGYTF; CDR3 DNA: TGTGCCAGCAGTATAGTCGAGGGCGACTATGGCTACACCTTC; J gene: TRBJ1-2; D gene: NA; clone size: NA; V gene: TRBV6-5
CDR3 protein: CASSATGMSNEKLFF; CDR3 DNA: TGTGCCAGCAGCGCGACAGGGATGTCAAATGAAAAACTGTTTTTT; J gene: TRBJ1-4; D gene: TRBD1; clone size: NA; V gene: TRBV9
CDR3 protein: CASSYGLNSPLHF; CDR3 DNA: TGTGCCAGCAGTTACGGACTCAATTCACCCCTCCACTTT; J gene: TRBJ1-6; D gene: NA; clone size: NA; V gene: TRBV27
CDR3 protein: CASSLAPGRGYGYTF; CDR3 DNA: TGCGCCAGCAGCTTGGCCCCGGGTCGGGGCTATGGCTACACCTTC; J gene: TRBJ1-2; D gene: NA; clone size: NA; V gene: TRBV5-1
CDR3 protein: CASSESNIGIQYF; CDR3 DNA: TGTGCCAGCAGTGAGTCAAACATTGGCATTCAGTACTTC; J gene: TRBJ2-4; D gene: NA; clone size: NA; V gene: TRBV2
CDR3 protein: CASSPWTGDTGELFF; CDR3 DNA: TGTGCCAGCAGCCCATGGACAGGGGACACCGGGGAGCTGTTTTTT; J gene: TRBJ2-2; D gene: TRBD1; clone size: NA; V gene: TRBV7-6
CDR3 protein: CASGASIGNTIYF; CDR3 DNA: TGTGCTAGTGGTGCGAGTATAGGAAACACCATATATTTT; J gene: TRBJ1-3; D gene: NA; clone size: NA; V gene: TRBV12-5
CDR3 protein: CASSLSGGYEQYF; CDR3 DNA: TGTGCCAGCAGCCTTAGCGGGGGCTACGAGCAGTACTTC; J gene: TRBJ2-7; D gene: TRBD2; clone size: once; V gene: TRBV6-5